The table lists the clone carrying this T cell receptor beta chain with a count of one. Clones were sequenced by immunoSEQ multiplex PCR, and TCRdb holds only the in-frame ones, with some missing. The table has almost 700,000 clones, around 92% seen once. In the naive CD8 group, cells lacked CD45RO and were positively selected for CCR7, so terminally differentiated effector memory CD45RA+ cells were left out. This specimen comes from a study of shared clonotypes between healthy human individuals. This receptor was identified in a man aged 30 to 45 in good health. The sequenced sample was naive CD8+ T cells sorted from blood.

The CDR3 here is CASSLAGSGSYEQYF. CDR3 nucleotides: TGTGCCAGCAGCTTAGCGGGAAGCGGGAGTTACGAGCAGTACTTC. This sequence joins TRBV7-2 and TRBJ2-7; 8 bases agree with TRBD2. Trimming took 0 bases from V and 4 from J; bases not matched to a gene: 5. CDR1 is SGHTA, CDR2 FQGNSA, per germline. The CDR3 covers 15 residues.